This TCR beta chain appears in the sequencing data of a study of T cell responses to AZD1222 COVID-19 vaccine. Second-dose groups at about 4 or about 12 weeks were pooled. This table comes from immunoSEQ multiplex PCR, and its TCRdb copy is limited to in-frame clones, with some not included. The repertoire holds roughly 77,000 clones, with less than 95% as singletons. Study-wide results and limits: Only six people who got AZD1222 tested seropositive at baseline.

Only a few counts were recorded for this clone. Its antigen is still unknown. The CDR3 spans 14 residues. V was clipped by 4 bases and J by 3 bases, with 12 bases between them. Germline CDR1 LGHDT, CDR2 YNNKEL (reference sequence). The sequenced sample was peripheral blood, obtained 28 days after the second AZD1222 dose. The V and J genes are TRBV3-1 (or the pseudogene TRBV3-2) and TRBJ1-1; possibly TRBD1 for D (5 bases). The receptor's source is an adult who received the AZD1222 COVID-19 vaccine. The CDR3 is CASSLGVGYTEAFF. For the CDR3, the DNA is TGTGCCAGCAGCCTAGGGGTGGGGTACACTGAAGCTTTCTTT.